Below are 2 T cell receptor beta chains sequenced from a single sample in a study of CD8+ T cells in alopecia areata. Using CD4, CD8alpha, NKG2D, NKG2ACE and other markers, pooled cutaneous lymph node cells were sorted. cDNA serving as the sequencing template came from extracted, reverse transcribed RNA. Sequenced by immunoSEQ multiplex PCR; TCRdb stores in-frame clones only, minus some. Listed here are 200,000 to 300,000 clones without any singletons, the top ten holding around 1.2%. The sequencing sample was made of CD4+ T cells sorted from a lymph node. These receptors originate from a C3H/HeJ mouse with alopecia areata. This strain's MHC haplotype is H2-k.

As for this clone: Any gene name here is a mouse gene name. The read comes to an end 4 residues before the CDR3 does, leaving the germline J gene to fill in the end. This chain connects TRBV13-1 to TRBJ1-2, with TRBD1 identical over 9 bases. The CDR3 totals 14 residues. Germline CDR1 and CDR2: NSHNY and SYGAGN. Trimming cost V 3 bases and J 4 bases; bases outside gene matches: 4. The sequenced part of the CDR3 DNA is TGTGCCAGCAGTGCCACAGGGGGCGCCTCC. Protein sequence: CASSATGGAS. In full, the CDR3 is CASSATGGASDYTF.

A remark on this clone: Germline and genes: mouse. The read terminates 3 residues before the CDR3 end, so the remaining end is supplied by the germline J gene. At the DNA level, this CDR3 is encoded by other sequences in the same sample as well. V is TRBV19 and J is TRBJ1-6; the D gene is possibly TRBD1 (6 bases). TRBJ1-6 is given ORF status, its function remaining uncertain. The CDR3 is 13 amino acids. The germline gives CDR1 FNHDT, CDR2 SITEND (reference sequence). Trimming pared 5 bases from V and 7 bases from J, leaving 10 bases between. The CDR3 here is CASSRDKNSPLYF. The CDR3 bases that were read are TGTGCCAGCAGCCGGGACAAGAATTCGCCC.